This T cell receptor beta chain was recorded in a study of radiotherapy plus CTLA-4 blockade in lung cancer. General study results and limits: Blood TCR clones of tumor origin expanded after radiotherapy plus ipilimumab. Alongside interferon-beta, early blood T cell clone dynamics were reportedly the best predictor of response.

A note on this clone: The antigen is undetermined.

V lost 6 bases and J lost 5, with 13 bases in between. Germline-derived CDR1 and CDR2 are MDHEN and SYDVKM. This CDR3 is 13 amino acids long. Libraries were prepared by immunoSEQ multiplex PCR; TCRdb keeps only in-frame clonotypes and omits some of them. Among 90,000 to 100,000 clones listed, roughly 80% were seen once. Each patient with chemo-refractory metastatic non-small-cell lung cancer was treated with focal radiation plus CTLA-4 blockade using ipilimumab. The material was peripheral blood, obtained from a patient treated with radiotherapy plus ipilimumab. This clonotype was obtained from a human donor with non-small cell lung cancer that progressed on radiotherapy plus ipilimumab. The chain uses TRBV28 and TRBJ1-2, with D maybe TRBD1 (6 bases). The CDR3 protein is CASRPKGVYGYTF. CDR3 DNA: TGTGCCAGCAGGCCTAAGGGGGTTTATGGCTACACCTTC.